This T cell receptor beta chain was documented in a study of human CD8 memory T cell subsets. Libraries for TCR beta were constructed using UMI-labeled 5' RACE. TCRdb reanalyzed the 5' RACE reads, giving one entry per CDR3 protein sequence and no DNA. The sample totals some 12,000 distinct CDR3 sequences. RNA originated from duplicate vials containing roughly 150,000 sorted CD8+ T cells per subset. The CDR3 has 13 residues. CDR1 is LGHNA, CDR2 YSLEER, per germline. The source material was CD8+ T cells from PBMCs. The sequence was collected from a human donor in good health. The chain employs TRBV4-3 and TRBJ2-3; lacking DNA, the TRBD1 call made by TCRdb goes unchecked. CDR3 loop: CASSQDPDGSQYF.